Following are 22 T cell receptor beta chains from one sample sequenced in a study of T cell responses to AZD1222 COVID-19 vaccine. Some clones are missing from TCRdb's copy, which holds only in-frame ones; the method was immunoSEQ multiplex PCR. Of some 150,000 clones in the sample, about 87% were seen once. The sequencing used peripheral blood, collected 28 days after the second AZD1222 dose. These receptors all stem from an adult who received the AZD1222 COVID-19 vaccine.

The rearrangement uses TRBV6-1 and TRBJ1-6; D call uncertain. Germline V gene sequence: CDR1 MNHNS, CDR2 SASEGT. The CDR3 runs 19 residues. V was trimmed by 1 base and J by 0 bases, leaving 16 bases between them. The CDR3 here is CASSEVILFGSSYNSPLHF. For the CDR3, the DNA is TGTGCCAGCAGTGAAGTGATTCTCTTCGGCAGCTCCTATAATTCACCCCTCCACTTT.

The gene calls are TRBV7-9 and TRBJ1-3; D is ambiguous. Trimming shortened V by 3 bases and J by 0 bases, and 12 bases separated the two germline ends. This CDR3 has 16 residues. The germline V gene has CDR1 SEHNR and CDR2 FQNEAQ (reference sequence). This CDR3 reads CASSLWTSSSGNTIYF. The CDR3 DNA follows: TGTGCCAGCAGCTTGTGGACCTCCAGCTCTGGAAACACCATATATTTT.

The chain has TRBV7-3 and TRBJ2-1; D uncertain. V gave up 3 bases and J gave up 1 base, with 7 bases separating them. Germline V lookup: CDR1 SGHTA, CDR2 FQGTGA. CDR3 length: 14 residues. The CDR3 sequence is CASSLVGSYNEQFF. CDR3 nucleotide sequence: TGTGCCAGCAGCTTGGTAGGTTCCTACAATGAGCAGTTCTTC.

This clone was seen a few times. Written as DNA, the CDR3 is TGTGCCAGCAGCTCTCTAGCGGGAGGGTACCGGAGGACCTACGAGCAGTACTTC. Protein sequence: CASSSLAGGYRRTYEQYF. The genes are TRBV7-2 and TRBJ2-7; TRBD2 matches at 12 bases. V lost 4 bases to trimming and J lost 2 bases; unmatched junction nucleotides: 12. CDR1 is SGHTA and CDR2 is FQGNSA in the germline V gene. The CDR3 has 18 amino acids. Using reference TRBV7-2 and TRBJ2-7 for the parts outside the CDR3, the full variable domain is GAGVSQSPSNKVTEKGKDVELRCDPISGHTALYWYRQSLGQGLEFLIYFQGNSAPDKSGLPSDRFSAERTGGSVSTLTIQRTQQEDSAVYLCASSSLAGGYRRTYEQYFGPGTRLTVT.

J is TRBJ1-5 and V is TRBV19, with D uncertain. The CDR3 extends over 17 amino acids. V lost 3 bases and J lost 3, with 18 bases in between. Germline CDR1 and CDR2: LNHDA and SQIVND (reference sequence). CDR3 sequence (DNA): TGTGCCAGTAGTATCCCCCTAGGTAGGGCCTACAATCAGCCCCAGCATTTT. It translates to CASSIPLGRAYNQPQHF.

V usage is TRBV14 and J usage is TRBJ2-1; 7 positions match TRBD1. The germline gives CDR1 SGHDN, CDR2 FVKESK. There are 15 residues in the CDR3. V lost 3 bases and J lost 4; bases outside the gene matches: 6. The CDR3 here is CASSHLGTAYNEQFF. CDR3 DNA: TGTGCCAGCAGCCATCTGGGGACAGCTTACAATGAGCAGTTCTTC.

The CDR3 DNA follows: TGTGCCAGTAGTATCTTCCCCAGGGTGGGGAGTTCACCCCTCCACTTT. Protein: CASSIFPRVGSSPLHF. The rearrangement links TRBV19 to TRBJ1-6; D is possibly TRBD1 (5 bases). This CDR3 has 16 residues. Germline CDR1 is LNHDA and CDR2 is SQIVND (reference sequence). Trimming left V 3 bases short and J 9 bases short, with 18 bases between.

This chain links TRBV28 with TRBJ2-3; D is undetermined. Trimming cost V 4 bases and J 14 bases, with 22 bases left between them. CDR1 and CDR2 from the germline V gene are MDHEN and SYDVKM. The CDR3 length is 14 residues. CDR3 amino acids: CASSSPRELHCTYF. CDR3 bases: TGTGCCAGCAGTTCGCCCCGAGAACTTCACTGCACGTATTTT.

The rearrangement joins TRBV27 to TRBJ1-5; TRBD1 matches at 7 bases. The trim removed 5 bases at V and 1 base at J, leaving 8 bases unmatched. Germline V gene lookup returns CDR1 MNHEY and CDR2 SMNVEV (reference sequence). The CDR3 covers 16 residues. CDR3 region: CASSPYRGGSNQPQHF. The DNA of the CDR3 is TGTGCCAGCAGTCCTTACAGGGGAGGGAGCAATCAGCCCCAGCATTTT.

The chain has TRBV7-8 and TRBJ2-1; TRBD2 aligns across 8 bases. Trimming at V came to 7 bases and at J to 7 bases, leaving 12 bases not matched to a gene. Germline V gives CDR1 SGHVS, CDR2 FQNEAQ. CDR3 size: 15 residues. The CDR3 nucleotides are TGTGCCAGCACCCTCCCTCGGGGGGGAACGAATGAGCAGTTCTTC. The encoded protein is CASTLPRGGTNEQFF.

This chain joins TRBV3-1 (or the pseudogene TRBV3-2) and TRBJ2-1; 10 bases align to TRBD2. The junction had 7 bases not matched to a gene; V was cut back by 1 base and J by 7 bases. CDR1 is LGHDT and CDR2 is YNNKEL in the germline V gene (reference sequence). The CDR3 spans 16 residues. This chain's CDR3 is CASSQAGTSVGNEQFF. The CDR3 DNA sequence: TGTGCCAGCAGCCAAGCGGGGACTAGCGTTGGGAATGAGCAGTTCTTC.

V and J are TRBV5-4 and TRBJ2-2, with no clear D. The CDR3 spans 15 residues. The V end was cut by 0 bases, the J end by 2 bases, with 8 bases between. Germline CDR1 reads SGHNT; CDR2 reads YYREEE (reference sequence). CDR3 nucleotides: TGTGCCAGCAGCTTGGACCAGCGTAACACCGGGGAGCTGTTTTTT. Protein product: CASSLDQRNTGELFF.

This chain uses TRBV6-1 with TRBJ1-5; 11 bases are a match to TRBD1. CDR3 length: 16 amino acids. Germline CDR1 and CDR2: MNHNS and SASEGT. The J segment lost 6 bases and the V segment lost 4 bases, leaving 8 bases of the junction unmatched. The CDR3 sequence: CASSGGQGVFGQPQHF. CDR3 sequence (DNA): TGTGCCAGCAGTGGGGGACAGGGGGTTTTTGGTCAGCCCCAGCATTTT.

The chain has TRBV3-1 (or the pseudogene TRBV3-2) and TRBJ1-2, with D perhaps matching TRBD1 (5 bases). The CDR3 is 15 residues long. Germline lookup yields CDR1 LGHDT and CDR2 YNNKEL (reference sequence). Trimming took off 0 bases at V and 4 bases at J, with 12 bases between the two ends. Written as DNA, the CDR3 is TGTGCCAGCAGCCAAGACTCGGAGGGGTCCTATGGCTACACCTTC. It specifies CASSQDSEGSYGYTF.

This sequence joins TRBV7-2 and TRBJ2-7; D not certain. Deletions cut 5 bases from V and 1 base from J, with 12 bases between. CDR1 is SGHTA and CDR2 is FQGNSA in the germline V gene. The CDR3 is 14 amino acids. CDR3 nucleotides: TGTGCCAGCAGCCTGTTGACATTTTCCTACGAGCAGTACTTC. Its protein is CASSLLTFSYEQYF.

This clone was observed a single time. The chain recombines TRBV15 with TRBJ2-7; D is possibly TRBD2 (5 bases). Germline values: CDR1 LNHNV, CDR2 YYDKDF (reference sequence). V lost 4 bases, J lost 7 bases, and 20 bases lay in between. The CDR3 is 15 amino acids. The CDR3 is CATSTAVDSNGEQYF. The CDR3 bases are TGTGCCACCAGCACCGCCGTGGACTCAAACGGGGAGCAGTACTTC.

The rearrangement uses TRBV28 and TRBJ1-2, with D possibly matching TRBD1 (6 bases). CDR3 size: 13 residues. Trimming removed 5 bases at V and 5 bases at J, with 12 bases between. From germline, CDR1 is MDHEN and CDR2 SYDVKM. CDR3 DNA sequence: TGTGCCAGCAGTCGGGACAACTCATATGGCTACACCTTC. Translated: CASSRDNSYGYTF.

The chain is built from TRBV7-9 and TRBJ2-5; TRBD1 agrees at 12 bases. CDR1 is SEHNR and CDR2 is FQNEAQ in the germline V gene (reference sequence). This CDR3 contains 15 residues. Trimming took 5 bases from V and 4 from J; bases not matched to a gene: 5. This CDR3 reads CASSPGTGGIETQYF. CDR3 DNA: TGTGCCAGCAGCCCAGGGACAGGGGGCATAGAGACCCAGTACTTC.

In DNA form, the CDR3 reads TGTGCCAGCAGTGGAGACAGGGACACCTACGAGCAGTACTTC. Its protein product is CASSGDRDTYEQYF. The V call is TRBV2, the J call TRBJ2-7; 7 bases map to TRBD1. V lost 4 bases, J lost 2 bases, and 5 bases stayed unmatched. Germline values: CDR1 SNHLY, CDR2 FYNNEI. This CDR3 region has 14 residues.

The chain combines TRBV2 with TRBJ1-4; D is uncertain. The V end was cut by 7 bases, the J end by 8 bases, with 14 bases between. Germline CDR1 is SNHLY and CDR2 is FYNNEI. The CDR3 runs to 13 residues. The CDR3 region is CASNREWKEKLFF. The CDR3 region has the DNA TGTGCCAGCAATAGAGAGTGGAAGGAAAAACTGTTTTTT.

This sequence joins TRBV4-2 and TRBJ2-7, with 14 bases aligning to TRBD2. The J segment lost 7 bases and the V segment lost 2 bases, leaving 10 bases of the junction unmatched. The germline V gene has CDR1 LGHNA and CDR2 YNFKEQ. This CDR3 contains 17 residues. The CDR3 loop is CASSQLGGTSGRTEQYF. For the CDR3, the DNA is TGTGCCAGCAGCCAACTAGGGGGGACTAGCGGGAGAACTGAGCAGTACTTC.

The chain carries TRBV7-9 and TRBJ1-2, with TRBD1 identical over 8 bases. The CDR3 consists of 13 residues. Trimming took 3 bases from V and 4 from J; bases not matched to a gene: 1. Germline V CDR1 and CDR2: SEHNR, FQNEAQ (reference sequence). The CDR3 here is CASSLDRVYGYTF. The CDR3 DNA follows: TGTGCCAGCAGCTTGGACAGGGTCTATGGCTACACCTTC.